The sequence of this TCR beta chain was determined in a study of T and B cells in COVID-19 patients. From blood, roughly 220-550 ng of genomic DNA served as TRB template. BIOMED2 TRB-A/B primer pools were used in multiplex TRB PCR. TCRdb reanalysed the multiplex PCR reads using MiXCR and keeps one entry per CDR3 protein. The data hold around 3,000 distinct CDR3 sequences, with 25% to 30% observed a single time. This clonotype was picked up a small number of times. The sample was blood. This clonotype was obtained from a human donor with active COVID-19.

The CDR3 DNA sequence: TGCGCCAGCACCCAGGGCGGCCTAGCAGGGACAGATACGCAGTATTTT. Translated: CASTQGGLAGTDTQYF. The V call is TRBV5-1, the J call TRBJ2-3; D might be TRBD1 or TRBD2, each matching 5 bases. V lost 6 bases, J lost 3 bases, and 20 bases lay in between. This CDR3 contains 16 residues. Germline V gives CDR1 SGHRS, CDR2 YFSETQ.